The 22 T cell receptor beta chains given below trace back to one sample, sequenced in a study of T cell changes during pregnancy in multiple sclerosis. Measured with immunoSEQ multiplex PCR; TCRdb has only the in-frame clones, and not every one. The table lists approximately 70,000 clones, around nine tenths of them singletons. This sample comprised peripheral blood, obtained in the third trimester of pregnancy. All receptors come from a female donor with multiple sclerosis, enrolled in a pregnancy study.

CDR3 nucleotides: TGTGCCAGCAGCGTGAGCTGGGGGGATTCACCCCTCCACTTT. Residues: CASSVSWGDSPLHF. J is TRBJ1-6 and V is TRBV9, with a tentative D call TRBD1 (5 bases). CDR1 and CDR2 (germline): SGDLS, YYNGEE. Trimming shortened V by 2 bases and J by 8 bases, and 11 bases separated the two germline ends. The CDR3 consists of 14 residues.

The gene calls are TRBV4-1 and TRBJ2-2, with TRBD1 identical over 7 bases. After removal of 4 bases from V and 5 bases from J, the junction contained 7 bases not matched to a gene. The length of the CDR3 is 15 residues. Germline values: CDR1 MGHRA, CDR2 YSYEKL. The CDR3 DNA is TGCGCCAGCAGCCGACCAGACAGGGAGACCGGGGAGCTGTTTTTT. Translation gives CASSRPDRETGELFF.

This rearrangement joins TRBV5-1 to TRBJ1-1; D possibly corresponds to TRBD1 (5 bases). Deletions cut 1 base from V and 0 bases from J, with 13 bases between. This CDR3 is 16 amino acids long. Germline CDR1 is SGHRS and CDR2 is YFSETQ. The CDR3 is CASSLTGNPMNTEAFF. CDR3 DNA: TGCGCCAGCAGCTTGACAGGTAACCCAATGAACACTGAAGCTTTCTTT.

The chain carries TRBV6-4 and TRBJ2-3; 8 bases line up with TRBD1. The V segment lost 5 bases and the J segment 0 bases; nucleotides outside the gene matches: 4. In germline, CDR1 is MRHNA, CDR2 SNTAGT. The length of the CDR3 is 15 residues. CDR3 sequence reads: CASSITGGSTDTQYF. The DNA for the CDR3 is TGTGCCAGCAGTATCACAGGGGGAAGCACAGATACGCAGTATTTT.

In this sample, this clone turned up a few times. V and J are TRBV29-1 and TRBJ1-4; 8 nucleotides line up with TRBD1. After removal of 3 bases from V and 8 bases from J, the junction contained 5 bases not matched to a gene. In germline, CDR1 is SQVTM, CDR2 ANQGSEA. The CDR3 is 13 amino acids. CDR3 amino acids: CSVEGQEEEKLFF. As DNA, the CDR3 is TGCAGCGTTGAGGGACAGGAAGAAGAAAAACTGTTTTTT.

V is TRBV6-8 and J is TRBJ2-7; 8 bases are a match to TRBD2. J was trimmed by 1 base and V by 8 bases; bases with no gene match: 19. Germline lookup yields CDR1 MNHGY and CDR2 SAAAGT. There are 18 residues in the CDR3. The CDR3 sequence is CASGGGCKAGVRSYEQYF. The CDR3 DNA sequence: TGTGCCAGCGGGGGGGGCTGTAAAGCGGGAGTCCGTTCCTACGAGCAGTACTTC.

The rearrangement links TRBV5-1 to TRBJ2-5; 10 bases map to TRBD2. The closer fit of TRBJ2-7 to the DNA end suggests the J call may be wrong. Germline V CDR1 and CDR2: SGHRS, YFSETQ. The CDR3 covers 15 residues. CDR3 DNA sequence: TGCGCCAGCAGCACCGGGACTAGCGAGGCCTACGAGCAGTACTTC. Translation gives CASSTGTSEAYEQYF.

This clone appeared once. The rearrangement joins TRBV19 to TRBJ2-1; D is unresolved. The V gene lost 6 bases and the J gene lost 5 bases, with 11 bases spanning the gap. Germline CDR1 and CDR2: LNHDA and SQIVND (reference sequence). The CDR3 is made up of 13 amino acids. CDR3 DNA: TGTGCCAGTAGACAGAATTTCAACAATGAGCAGTTCTTC. Its translation: CASRQNFNNEQFF.

V gene TRBV18 combines with J gene TRBJ2-5; the match to TRBD1 covers 11 bases. This CDR3 region has 14 residues. The germline V gene encodes CDR1 KGHSH and CDR2 LQKENI. The junction had 0 bases not matched to a gene; V was cut back by 2 bases and J by 4 bases. The CDR3 DNA reads as TGTGCCAGCTCACCAGGGACAGGGGGAGAGACCCAGTACTTC. Encoded protein: CASSPGTGGETQYF.

The chain recombines TRBV30 with TRBJ2-3; D remains ambiguous. The V gene's germline CDR1 is GTSNPN and CDR2 SVGIG (reference sequence). Trimming left V 3 bases short and J 6 bases short, with 7 bases between. The CDR3 covers 11 residues. CDR3 nucleotides: TGTGCCTGGAGCCCCTTGGATACGCAGTATTTT. It yields the protein CAWSPLDTQYF.

V usage is TRBV13 and J usage is TRBJ2-7; possible D gene TRBD2, 6 bases. There are 14 residues in the CDR3. Deletions cut 5 bases from V and 1 base from J, with 12 bases between. CDR1 and CDR2 from the germline V gene are PRHDT and FYEKMQ (reference sequence). The CDR3 reads CASSLSGSSYEQYF. The CDR3, as DNA: TGTGCCAGCAGCCTTAGCGGTAGTTCCTACGAGCAGTACTTC.

This clone was seen only once. This sequence joins TRBV29-1 and TRBJ2-2; a weak D match, TRBD1 (6 bases). The germline gives CDR1 SQVTM, CDR2 ANQGSEA. V lost 7 bases to trimming and J lost 4 bases, with 10 bases between them. This CDR3 has 12 amino acids. The CDR3 reads CSGGQGTGELFF. The CDR3 DNA sequence: TGCAGCGGGGGGCAGGGCACCGGGGAGCTGTTTTTT.

This chain uses TRBV4-1 with TRBJ1-5; 7 bases fit TRBD1. The germline V gene has CDR1 MGHRA and CDR2 YSYEKL. The CDR3 runs 18 residues. V shed 0 bases, J shed 2 bases, and the junction held 10 bases outside the gene matches. CDR3 bases: TGCGCCAGCAGCCAAGATTTGTGGGGGGACAGACGCAATCAGCCCCAGCATTTT. This sequence encodes CASSQDLWGDRRNQPQHF.

The chain recombines TRBV28 with TRBJ1-1, with TRBD1 as a possible D gene (6 bases). The V end was cut by 5 bases, the J end by 6 bases, with 13 bases between. This CDR3 has 13 amino acids. CDR1 is MDHEN and CDR2 is SYDVKM in the germline V gene. The CDR3 spells CASSPRQVAEAFF. The CDR3 DNA reads TGTGCCAGCAGTCCCCGACAGGTTGCTGAAGCTTTCTTT.

The chain couples TRBV7-9 to TRBJ2-7; 7 bases fit TRBD1. CDR1 and CDR2 (germline): SEHNR, FQNEAQ (reference sequence). The CDR3 loop spans 15 amino acids. V shed 3 bases and J 0 bases; nucleotides not matched to a gene: 5. CDR3 in DNA: TGTGCCAGCAGCTTTAGACAGGGTATCTCCTACGAGCAGTACTTC. Protein product: CASSFRQGISYEQYF.

This clone was counted between two and nine times. The same CDR3 can be traced to other DNA sequences in this sample. The genes are TRBV19 and TRBJ1-1, with unresolved D. Germline V gene data show CDR1 as LNHDA and CDR2 as SQIVND (reference sequence). The CDR3 runs 13 residues. Between the trimmed V and J ends, which lost 4 bases and 4 bases, there was a span of 10 bases. In nucleotides, the CDR3 is TGTGCCAGTAGTACAGGAGGAGGCACTGAAGCTTTCTTT. It yields the protein CASSTGGGTEAFF.

The gene calls are TRBV5-4 and TRBJ2-1; tentative D call: TRBD2 (5 bases). Germline V gene sequence: CDR1 SGHNT, CDR2 YYREEE (reference sequence). The CDR3 is made up of 17 amino acids. The ends were cut back, 0 bases at V and 3 bases at J, with 16 bases in the middle. The CDR3 nucleotides are TGTGCCAGCAGCTTGGCCGGAGGTACCTCCTACTACAATGAGCAGTTCTTC. Protein: CASSLAGGTSYYNEQFF.

The chain is built from TRBV27 and TRBJ1-2, with 7 bases fitting TRBD1. V gave up 2 bases and J gave up 6 bases; unmatched junction bases: 3. CDR1 is MNHEY and CDR2 is SMNVEV in the germline V gene (reference sequence). The CDR3 runs to 13 residues. CDR3 bases: TGTGCCAGCAGTTTAGTAGGGGGCAATGGCTACACCTTC. It codes for CASSLVGGNGYTF.

V and J are TRBV5-1 and TRBJ1-3; D is unresolved. The CDR3 contains 15 residues. Germline CDR1 and CDR2: SGHRS and YFSETQ. Trimming removed 6 bases at V and 11 bases at J, with 24 bases between. CDR3 region: CASKSAPDSYGAIYF. DNA for the CDR3: TGCGCCAGCAAAAGTGCCCCGGACTCCTATGGCGCCATATATTTT.

The V gene is TRBV5-1, the J gene TRBJ1-1; TRBD1 aligns across 10 bases. Per the germline V gene, CDR1 is SGHRS and CDR2 is YFSETQ. V trimming: 0 bases; J trimming: 7 bases; junction bases outside the gene matches: 3. This CDR3 region has 14 residues. The CDR3 DNA sequence: TGCGCCAGCAGCTTGGGGACAGGGGGGATTGAAGCTTTCTTT. It codes for CASSLGTGGIEAFF.

As DNA, the CDR3 is TGTGCCAGCAGCCCGGGACTAGCGGGAGTCGGCGAGCAGTACTTC. This encodes CASSPGLAGVGEQYF. The chain recombines TRBV5-6 with TRBJ2-7, with 14 bases lining up with TRBD2. CDR1 is SGHDT, CDR2 YYEEEE, per germline. The V segment lost 4 bases and the J segment 6 bases; nucleotides outside the gene matches: 6. The CDR3 extends over 15 amino acids.

The chain links TRBV30 to TRBJ2-7; the D gene is possibly TRBD2 (6 bases). Germline CDR1 and CDR2: GTSNPN and SVGIG (reference sequence). V dropped 5 bases and J dropped 0 bases, with 14 bases sitting between them. This CDR3 is built from 14 residues. The CDR3 region has the DNA TGTGCCTGGGCCTTTTCGGGAGTCTCCTACGAGCAGTACTTC. This encodes CAWAFSGVSYEQYF. The variable domain in full, completed from reference TRBV30 and TRBJ2-7, reads SQTIHQWPATLVQPVGSPLSLECTVEGTSNPNLYWYRQAAGRGLQLLFYSVGIGQISSEVPQNLSASRPQDRQFILSSKKLLLSDSGFYLCAWAFSGVSYEQYFGPGTRLTVT.